A selection of T cell receptor beta chains follows, all from one sample in a study of cytomegalovirus exposure and HLA in healthy donors. The data were produced by immunoSEQ multiplex PCR, yet TCRdb's version contains in-frame clones alone and is incomplete. The sample has 110,000 to 150,000 clones, 77% seen once. The sample was PBMCs. The source is a male donor in good health and CMV-seronegative. The CDR3 runs from the conserved cysteine through the conserved F or W. Each record gives: D gene, V gene, J gene, clone size, CDR3 DNA, CDR3 protein. D genes are given only for firm matches. Clone size is given for some rows only: seen once, a few or many times, or a class if the clone is expanded.

-	TRBV15	TRBJ1-5	-	TGTGCCACCAGCAGAGACATCGACAGGCGCAATCAGCCCCAGCATTTT	CATSRDIDRRNQPQHF
-	TRBV6-4	TRBJ2-5	once	TGTGCCAGCAGCAAGACTTTTCGGGTCCGGGAGACCCAGTACTTC	CASSKTFRVRETQYF
TRBD1	TRBV28	TRBJ2-3	once	TGTGCCAGCAGTTTATTACAGGGGGCTTCTACGCAGTATTTT	CASSLLQGASTQYF
TRBD2	TRBV18	TRBJ2-3	few	TGTGCCAGCTCACTGAAAAGCGGGAGAGGCACAGATACGCAGTATTTT	CASSLKSGRGTDTQYF
TRBD1	TRBV5-1	TRBJ1-2	-	TGCGCCAGCAACCCGGCTGGGGACAGGGGCAACTATGGCTACACCTTC	CASNPAGDRGNYGYTF
-	TRBV6-6	TRBJ1-6	few	TGTGCCAGCAGTTTTATCGCCCCAGGGGATAATTCACCCCTCCACTTT	CASSFIAPGDNSPLHF
-	TRBV19	TRBJ1-1	-	TGTGCCAGTAGTATAGGGCCCAGTCGGGACACTGAAGCTTTCTTT	CASSIGPSRDTEAFF
TRBD1	TRBV2	TRBJ2-1	-	TGTGCCAGCAGTGGTGGGACAGGGTCAAATGAGCAGTTCTTC	CASSGGTGSNEQFF
TRBD1	TRBV7-9	TRBJ2-7	-	TGTGCCAGCAGGGCCTGGGACAGGGGTCGCGAGCAGTACTTC	CASRAWDRGREQYF
-	TRBV7-3	TRBJ1-1	-	TGTGCCAGCAGCTTGATCCCGGACATGAACACTGAAGCTTTCTTT	CASSLIPDMNTEAFF
-	TRBV6-1	TRBJ1-5	-	TGTGCCAGCAGGGGCACAGGGTGGGGGCCCCAGCATTTT	CASRGTGWGPQHF
-	TRBV29-1	TRBJ2-7	-	TGCAGCGTTGAAGATCGGGGCAGGGGCGAGCAGTACTTC	CSVEDRGRGEQYF
TRBD2	TRBV7-6	TRBJ2-7	-	TGTGCCAGCAGCTCCACTAGCGCCACGAGCTCCTACGAGCAGTACTTC	CASSSTSATSSYEQYF
TRBD2	TRBV5-6	TRBJ2-1	-	TGTGCCAGCAGCTTGGACTTAGCGGGGGGTTACAATGAGCAGTTCTTC	CASSLDLAGGYNEQFF
TRBD2	TRBV6-1	TRBJ2-7	once	TGTGCCAGCACGACGGGGGGTCGCCTGCCGGTCCAGTACTTC	CASTTGGRLPVQYF
TRBD2	TRBV6-1	TRBJ2-3	-	TGTGCCAGCAGTGAGCTAGCGGGGGTTACAGATACGCAGTATTTT	CASSELAGVTDTQYF
TRBD2	TRBV27	TRBJ2-7	few	TGTGCCAGCAGTTTTCACATCCCGGGACTAGCGGGCTACGAGCAGTACTTC	CASSFHIPGLAGYEQYF
-	TRBV27	TRBJ1-2	-	TGTGCCAGCAGGCTAACAGCTAACTATGGCTACACCTTC	CASRLTANYGYTF
TRBD1	TRBV6-6	TRBJ2-4	-	TGTGCCAGCAGGGATTCTCCGGGACAGAAAAACAGTCAGTACTTC	CASRDSPGQKNSQYF
-	TRBV6-5	TRBJ2-5	-	TGTGCCAGCAGTTTTACAAGCGCAGAATCGTCCCAGTACTTC	CASSFTSAESSQYF
-	TRBV4-1	TRBJ2-5	once	TGCGCCAGCAGCAGGGGTGCCGGTCAAGGGGTGGAGACCCAGTACTTC	CASSRGAGQGVETQYF
-	TRBV9	TRBJ2-1	-	TGTGCCAGCAGCCCCCGTCTAAGCGGCTCCTACAATGAGCAGTTCTTC	CASSPRLSGSYNEQFF
-	TRBV7-9	TRBJ2-2	-	TGTGCCAGCAGCTTAGCGCTTACTAGTGGCGGGGAGCTGTTTTTT	CASSLALTSGGELFF
-	TRBV19	TRBJ1-5	-	TGTGCCTCCCGATCCAGGGGCAATCAGCCCCAGCATTTT	CASRSRGNQPQHF
-	TRBV5-1	TRBJ2-7	-	TGCGCCAGCAGCTTGGACGGACAGCGACGCCCCTACGAGCAGTACTTC	CASSLDGQRRPYEQYF
TRBD1	TRBV7-2	TRBJ2-2	-	TGTGCCAGCAGCACCCACAGGGGGGCCGGGGAGCTGTTTTTT	CASSTHRGAGELFF
-	TRBV19	TRBJ2-5	few	TGTGCCAGTACCGACCGGGGGGCCATAGAAGAGACCCAGTACTTC	CASTDRGAIEETQYF
-	TRBV19	TRBJ1-1	-	TGTGCCAGTAGTATTCTACAGGGAGGGCGGACTGAAGCTTTCTTT	CASSILQGGRTEAFF
-	TRBV9	TRBJ1-5	-	TGTGCCAGCAGCACTTCGGGGGGTCAGCCCCAGCATTTT	CASSTSGGQPQHF
-	TRBV18	TRBJ1-4	-	TGTGCCAGCTCACCAATCTTGCGAGGAACTAATGAAAAACTGTTTTTT	CASSPILRGTNEKLFF
TRBD1	TRBV14	TRBJ2-7	-	TGTGCCAGCAGCCGAACGGACAGGGCCTCCTACGAGCAGTACTTC	CASSRTDRASYEQYF
-	TRBV18	TRBJ1-2	-	TGTGCCAGCTCAGCCGAGACGGGGGCTAACTATGGCTACACCTTC	CASSAETGANYGYTF
TRBD1	TRBV7-8	TRBJ2-7	once	TGTGCCAGCAGCTTAGCCCGGACAGGGGGCTTGAGTTCCTACGAGCAGTACTTC	CASSLARTGGLSSYEQYF
TRBD2	TRBV10-2	TRBJ2-7	-	TGCGCCAGCAGCCCCGGGGGTAGCGGGAGGCTAAGCGAGCAGTACTTC	CASSPGGSGRLSEQYF
TRBD1	TRBV5-1	TRBJ1-1	-	TGCGCCAGCAGCTACTCCGGGACAGAGAACACTGAAGCTTTCTTT	CASSYSGTENTEAFF
TRBD1	TRBV12-5	TRBJ1-1	-	TGTGCTAGTGATAGGACAGGGAACACTGAAGCTTTCTTT	CASDRTGNTEAFF
TRBD2	TRBV5-1	TRBJ2-5	-	TGCGCCAGCAGCGGGGGACTAGTTGCCGAGACCCAGTACTTC	CASSGGLVAETQYF
TRBD1	TRBV13	TRBJ2-1	-	TGTGCCAGCAGCTGGTCCCGGGACAGGTCCTCACGAGGGAATGAGCAGTTCTTC	CASSWSRDRSSRGNEQFF
TRBD2	TRBV7-2	TRBJ2-1	once	TGTGCCAGCAGCTTATTAGCGGGGCTGTCCAATGAGCAGTTCTTC	CASSLLAGLSNEQFF
TRBD1	TRBV27	TRBJ2-7	-	TGTGCCAGCAGTAAGACAGGGGGGGACTACGAGCAGTACTTC	CASSKTGGDYEQYF
TRBD2	TRBV10-1	TRBJ2-7	-	TGCGCCAGCAGTGAGTCGGGACTAGCGGGAGGGAGCTCCTACGAGCAGTACTTC	CASSESGLAGGSSYEQYF
-	TRBV4-2	TRBJ2-1	-	TGTGCCAGCTCCCCGACTAGATACAATGAGCAGTTCTTC	CASSPTRYNEQFF
-	TRBV12-1	TRBJ1-5	-	TGTGCCAGCAGCCCCGCGGGGGGGAATCAGCCCCAGCATTTT	CASSPAGGNQPQHF
TRBD1	TRBV5-1	TRBJ1-1	few	TGCGCCAGCAGCTCGAGATTCGAACAGGGGGCCACTGAAGCTTTCTTT	CASSSRFEQGATEAFF
TRBD1	TRBV6-1	TRBJ2-3	few	TGTGCCAGCAATGAGAGGGGGCTCAAAGATACGCAGTATTTT	CASNERGLKDTQYF
-	TRBV19	TRBJ1-3	-	TGTGCCAGTAAGCGGGACGCCAGCTCTGGAAACACCATATATTTT	CASKRDASSGNTIYF
-	TRBV7-9	TRBJ2-7	few	TGTGCCAGCAGCTTAAAAGGGGTCTCCTACGAGCAGTACTTC	CASSLKGVSYEQYF
-	TRBV7-2	TRBJ2-3	few	TGTGCCAGCAGCTCCCAGGGAGATACGCAGTATTTT	CASSSQGDTQYF
-	TRBV5-1	TRBJ2-5	-	TGCGCCAGCAGCTCGGCCGGGACTCAAGAGACCCAGTACTTC	CASSSAGTQETQYF
TRBD1	TRBV7-8	TRBJ1-2	few	TGTGCCAGCAGCCCCACCAGGGGGGTCTATGGCTACACCTTC	CASSPTRGVYGYTF